The clone carrying this TCR beta chain has at least ten counts. The target antigen is unknown. Looked up from germline, CDR1 is MNHNS and CDR2 is SASEGT. Unmatched junction bases numbered 13, after V lost 4 bases and J lost 4 bases. This CDR3 contains 18 residues. These data are taken from a study of glioma-infiltrating T cells. General study points: CDR3 overlap between tissue and blood was very small.

The iRepertoire nested amplicon-rescue multiplex PCR amplified TCR alpha and beta CDR3s from RNA. TCRdb called the multiplex PCR reads again in MiXCR, with one record for every CDR3 protein. The data contain around 90,000 distinct CDR3 sequences, about 37% of them singletons. The material sequenced was glioma tissue, nonneoplastic brain tissue, or PBMCs (not recorded which). The sequence was obtained from a human donor with low-grade glioma or glioblastoma, undergoing nonglioma brain surgery, or in good health (not recorded which). The chain combines TRBV6-1 with TRBJ2-1; TRBD2 matches 10 bases. CDR3 sequence reads: CASSGQWRSGGRYNEQFF. CDR3 nucleotide sequence: TGTGCCAGCAGTGGACAGTGGCGTAGCGGGGGGCGATACAATGAGCAGTTCTTC.